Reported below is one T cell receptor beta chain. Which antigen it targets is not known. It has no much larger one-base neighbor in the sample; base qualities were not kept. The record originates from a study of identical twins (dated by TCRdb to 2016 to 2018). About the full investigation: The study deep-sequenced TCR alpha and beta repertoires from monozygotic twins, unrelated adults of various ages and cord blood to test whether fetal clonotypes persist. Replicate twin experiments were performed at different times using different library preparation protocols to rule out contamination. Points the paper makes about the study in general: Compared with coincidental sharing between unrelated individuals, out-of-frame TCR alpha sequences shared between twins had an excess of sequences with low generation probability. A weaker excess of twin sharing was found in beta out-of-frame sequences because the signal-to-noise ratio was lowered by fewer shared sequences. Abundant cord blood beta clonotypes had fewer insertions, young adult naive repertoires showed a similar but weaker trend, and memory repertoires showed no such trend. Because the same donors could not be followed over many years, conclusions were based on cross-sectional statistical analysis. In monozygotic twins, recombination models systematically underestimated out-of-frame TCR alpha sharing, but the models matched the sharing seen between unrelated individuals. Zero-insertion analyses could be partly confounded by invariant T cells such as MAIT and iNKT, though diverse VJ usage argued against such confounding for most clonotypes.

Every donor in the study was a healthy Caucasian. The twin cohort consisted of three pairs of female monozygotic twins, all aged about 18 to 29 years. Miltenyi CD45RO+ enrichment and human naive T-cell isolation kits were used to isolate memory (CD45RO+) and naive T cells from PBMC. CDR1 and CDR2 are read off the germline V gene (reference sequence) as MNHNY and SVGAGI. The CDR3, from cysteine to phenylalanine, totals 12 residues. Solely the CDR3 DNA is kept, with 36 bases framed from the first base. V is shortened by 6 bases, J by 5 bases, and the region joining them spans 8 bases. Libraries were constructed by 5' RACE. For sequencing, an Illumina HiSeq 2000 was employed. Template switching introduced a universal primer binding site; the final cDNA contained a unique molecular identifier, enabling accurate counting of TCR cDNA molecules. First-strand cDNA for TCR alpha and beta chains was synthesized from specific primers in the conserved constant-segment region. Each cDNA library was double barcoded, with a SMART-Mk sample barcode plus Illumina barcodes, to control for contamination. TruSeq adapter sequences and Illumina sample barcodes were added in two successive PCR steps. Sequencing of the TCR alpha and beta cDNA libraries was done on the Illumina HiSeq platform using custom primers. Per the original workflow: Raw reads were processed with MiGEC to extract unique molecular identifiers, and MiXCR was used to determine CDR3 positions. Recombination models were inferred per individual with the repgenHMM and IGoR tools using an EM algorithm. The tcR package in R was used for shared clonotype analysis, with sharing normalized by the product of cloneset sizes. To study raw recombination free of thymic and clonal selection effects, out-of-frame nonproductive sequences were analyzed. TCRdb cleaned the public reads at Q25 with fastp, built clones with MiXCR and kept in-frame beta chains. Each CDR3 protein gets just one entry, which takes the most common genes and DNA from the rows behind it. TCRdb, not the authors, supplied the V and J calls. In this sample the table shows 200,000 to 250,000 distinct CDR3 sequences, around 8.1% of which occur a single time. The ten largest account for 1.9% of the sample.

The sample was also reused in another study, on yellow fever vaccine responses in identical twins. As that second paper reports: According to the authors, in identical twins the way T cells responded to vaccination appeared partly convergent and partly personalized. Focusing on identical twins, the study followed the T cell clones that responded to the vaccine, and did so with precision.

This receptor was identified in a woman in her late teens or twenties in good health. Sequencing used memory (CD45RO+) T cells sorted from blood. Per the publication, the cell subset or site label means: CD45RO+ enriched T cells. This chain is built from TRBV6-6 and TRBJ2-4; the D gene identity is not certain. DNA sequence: TGTGCCAGCAGCCCCGCTGAAAACATTCAGTACTTC. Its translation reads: CASSPAENIQYF.